Each of the 23 T cell receptor beta chains below was sequenced from the same sample in a study of blood T cell repertoires in COVID-19. Using immunoSEQ multiplex PCR, the repertoire was profiled, and TCRdb retains in-frame clones only, with some absent. The sample has over 200,000 clones, almost 90% seen once. Sequenced input: peripheral blood. These TCRs come from a man aged 18-30 years with active or convalescent COVID-19.

J is TRBJ2-1 and V is TRBV11-2; 9 bases map to TRBD2. The CDR3 is 13 amino acids. After removal of 5 bases from V and 7 bases from J, the junction contained 3 bases not matched to a gene. Germline assignment: CDR1 SGHAT and CDR2 FQNNGV. CDR3 bases: TGTGCCAGCAGCCATCTAGCGGGGAATGAGCAGTTCTTC. This codes for CASSHLAGNEQFF.

This clone has ten or more counts. The V call is TRBV6-4, the J call TRBJ2-1; perhaps TRBD2 as D (6 bases). The CDR3 runs 14 residues. Trimming left V 10 bases short and J 5 bases short, with 18 bases between. Germline assignment: CDR1 MRHNA and CDR2 SNTAGT. This CDR3 is CATSKTGENNEQFF. In DNA form, the CDR3 reads TGTGCCACTAGTAAAACGGGAGAGAACAATGAGCAGTTCTTC.

This clone showed up just a few times. The chain links TRBV7-6 to TRBJ2-2, with 13 nucleotides matching TRBD2. This CDR3 contains 16 residues. Germline CDR1 and CDR2: SGHVS and FNYEAQ. V lost 4 bases to trimming and J lost 7 bases; unmatched junction nucleotides: 6. In DNA, the CDR3 is TGTGCCAGCAGCTCCCGGACTAGCGGGAGAGGCGGGGAGCTGTTTTTT. It encodes CASSSRTSGRGGELFF.

A word on this clone: Other DNA sequences in the same sample also yield this CDR3. The CDR3 here is CAWSVGGSNQPQHF. CDR3 nucleotide sequence: TGTGCCTGGAGTGTAGGGGGATCTAATCAGCCCCAGCATTTT. The chain couples TRBV30 to TRBJ1-5; D possibly corresponds to TRBD1 (6 bases). The germline V and J ends were trimmed by 0 bases and 4 bases, with 10 bases remaining between them. CDR1 is GTSNPN, CDR2 SVGIG, per germline (reference sequence). CDR3 length: 14 residues.

This clone was recorded only once. CDR3 amino acids: CASSATGSGYNEQFF. In DNA form, the CDR3 reads TGTGCCAGCAGCGCGACAGGCTCCGGATACAATGAGCAGTTCTTC. The V call is TRBV6-5, the J call TRBJ2-1; TRBD1 might be the D (6 bases). Trimming left V 6 bases short and J 4 bases short, with 16 bases between. Germline CDR1 MNHEY, CDR2 SVGAGI. The CDR3 length is 15 residues.

V is TRBV18 and J is TRBJ1-2; a weak D match, TRBD1 (5 bases). Germline-derived CDR1 and CDR2 are KGHSH and LQKENI. Trimming took off 2 bases at V and 5 bases at J, with 15 bases between the two ends. This CDR3 comprises 15 residues. The CDR3 sequence: CASSPLGDSHYGYTF. The CDR3 DNA is TGTGCCAGCTCACCATTGGGGGACTCCCATTATGGCTACACCTTC.

The gene calls are TRBV19 and TRBJ1-6, with TRBD1 matching 9 bases. Germline loops: CDR1 LNHDA, CDR2 SQIVND (reference sequence). This CDR3 is built from 15 residues. Trimming removed 6 bases from V and 8 bases from J; junction bases left unmatched: 8. CDR3 amino acids: CASRSTGGGYSPLHF. The CDR3, as DNA: TGTGCCAGTAGGTCTACAGGGGGCGGTTATTCACCCCTCCACTTT.

The V gene is TRBV5-6, the J gene TRBJ2-2; 7 nucleotides align to TRBD2. J lost 6 bases, V lost 4 bases, and 21 bases had no gene match. CDR1 and CDR2 from the germline V gene are SGHDT and YYEEEE. The CDR3 sequence is 19 residues long. The CDR3 nucleotides are TGTGCCAGCAGCCCCTTTGGGGGGGGACCGAAAACTTACGCCGGGGAGCTGTTTTTT. It translates to CASSPFGGGPKTYAGELFF.

The chain links TRBV6-2 or TRBV6-3 to TRBJ2-7; D possibly corresponds to TRBD2 (6 bases). Per the germline V gene, CDR1 is MNHEY and CDR2 is SVGEGT. The CDR3 spans 15 residues. Trimming pared 5 bases from V and 5 bases from J, leaving 19 bases between. The CDR3 nucleotides are TGTGCCAGCAGTCCGCCCAGGGACTTCGTGGACGAGCAGTACTTC. It codes for CASSPPRDFVDEQYF.

The rearrangement uses TRBV6-5 and TRBJ2-7; TRBD1 aligns across 7 bases. Germline V gives CDR1 MNHEY, CDR2 SVGAGI. V was pared by 6 bases and J by 7 bases, with 15 bases of the junction left unmatched. This CDR3 spans 15 amino acids. The CDR3 region has the DNA TGTGCCAGCAGCTCTTGGGGACAGATATTACGAGAGCAGTACTTC. This translates into CASSSWGQILREQYF.

This chain connects TRBV7-2 to TRBJ2-3; D is ambiguous. The germline CDR1 and CDR2 sequences are SGHTA and FQGNSA. V was pared by 4 bases and J by 1 base, with 15 bases between. CDR3 length: 16 amino acids. The CDR3 protein is CASSSPELQGTDTQYF. In nucleotides, the CDR3 is TGTGCCAGCAGCTCTCCAGAACTACAAGGCACAGATACGCAGTATTTT.

This chain connects TRBV4-2 to TRBJ1-4; TRBD1 aligns across 9 bases. The CDR3 runs 15 residues. Per germline, CDR1 LGHNA and CDR2 YNFKEQ. V dropped 4 bases and J dropped 8; count of bases not matched to a gene: 8. CDR3 sequence (DNA): TGTGCCAGCAGCCGGGCGGGACAGGGTGAGGAAAAACTGTTTTTT. It codes for CASSRAGQGEEKLFF.

This clone was seen just once. V usage is TRBV19 and J usage is TRBJ2-1; D might be TRBD2 (7 bases). The V gene lost 3 bases and the J gene lost 4 bases, with 13 bases spanning the gap. The CDR3 runs 15 residues. Germline CDR1 LNHDA, CDR2 SQIVND (reference sequence). CDR3 in DNA: TGTGCCAGTAGTATGAGGGGGGGGCTTTACAATGAGCAGTTCTTC. Its translation is CASSMRGGLYNEQFF. Using reference TRBV19 and TRBJ2-1 for the parts outside the CDR3, the full variable domain is DGGITQSPKYLFRKEGQNVTLSCEQNLNHDAMYWYRQDPGQGLRLIYYSQIVNDFQKGDIAEGYSVSREKKESFPLTVTSAQKNPTAFYLCASSMRGGLYNEQFFGPGTRLTVL.

CDR3 in DNA: TGTGCCAGCAGTTCCCCCCAGGGGAACACTGAAGCTTTCTTT. This gives the protein CASSSPQGNTEAFF. This rearrangement joins TRBV28 to TRBJ1-1; D is possibly TRBD1 (5 bases). CDR3 length equals 14 residues. Germline assignment: CDR1 MDHEN and CDR2 SYDVKM. V was shortened by 4 bases and J by 1 base, with 10 bases between the two germline ends.

In its sample, this clone was seen a few times. This sequence joins TRBV10-3 and TRBJ1-5; TRBD1 matches 8 bases. The CDR3 loop spans 15 amino acids. Germline trimming cut 0 bases from V and 7 bases from J; bases unmatched to any gene: 5. The germline gives CDR1 ENHRY, CDR2 SYGVKD. The CDR3 DNA sequence: TGTGCCATCAGTGAGTCGGGACAGGCGGGGCAGCCCCAGCATTTT. It yields the protein CAISESGQAGQPQHF.

The sample holds one count of this clone. The V and J genes are TRBV24-1 and TRBJ2-1, with D perhaps TRBD1 (6 bases). This CDR3 has 12 amino acids. The germline gives CDR1 KGHDR, CDR2 SFDVKD. Trimming cost V 7 bases and J 4 bases, with 7 bases left between them. The CDR3 reads CATRGQYNEQFF. CDR3 coding DNA: TGTGCCACCAGAGGACAGTACAATGAGCAGTTCTTC.

This sequence joins TRBV3-1 (or the pseudogene TRBV3-2) and TRBJ2-1; no clear D gene. CDR3 size: 12 residues. Trimming cost V 5 bases and J 3 bases, with 5 bases left between them. Germline V gene data show CDR1 as LGHDT and CDR2 as YNNKEL (reference sequence). The CDR3 DNA is TGTGCCAGCAGCATCAGCTACAATGAGCAGTTCTTC. As protein: CASSISYNEQFF.

The V call is TRBV4-2, the J call TRBJ2-1; TRBD2 matches 14 bases. Germline V lookup: CDR1 LGHNA, CDR2 YNFKEQ. The CDR3 length is 16 residues. The trim removed 3 bases at V and 9 bases at J, leaving 7 bases unmatched. The CDR3, as DNA: TGTGCCAGCAGCCATACCGGGACTAGCGGGAGCACTGAGCAGTTCTTC. This translates into CASSHTGTSGSTEQFF.

The chain uses TRBV6-5 and TRBJ2-7; 11 nucleotides align to TRBD1. Germline assignment: CDR1 MNHEY and CDR2 SVGAGI. Trimming at V came to 5 bases and at J to 6 bases, leaving 3 bases not matched to a gene. This CDR3 has 13 residues. This CDR3 reads CASSRTGGREQYF. The DNA for the CDR3 is TGTGCCAGCAGTCGGACAGGGGGCCGCGAGCAGTACTTC.

This clone was seen more than once but under ten times. The gene calls are TRBV30 and TRBJ2-1; D possibly corresponds to TRBD2 (6 bases). CDR1 is GTSNPN, CDR2 SVGIG, per germline (reference sequence). Trimming shortened V by 3 bases and J by 8 bases, and 20 bases separated the two germline ends. CDR3 length equals 15 residues. The CDR3, as DNA: TGTGCCTGGAGGGGCTACCAGGTAGGAGGGGATGAGCAGTTCTTC. Its translation: CAWRGYQVGGDEQFF.

The gene calls are TRBV10-3 and TRBJ1-5, with TRBD1 as a possible D gene (6 bases). This CDR3 comprises 18 residues. Germline CDR1 and CDR2: ENHRY and SYGVKD. V shed 4 bases and J shed 5 bases, with 24 bases lying between them. In DNA, the CDR3 is TGTGCCATCAGTGTAGTCAGGAACAGGGCGATTCCTGATCAGCCCCAGCATTTT. It yields the protein CAISVVRNRAIPDQPQHF.

This clone has only a few counts. J is TRBJ2-7 and V is TRBV6-2 or TRBV6-3, with 11 bases fitting TRBD2. This CDR3 comprises 15 residues. Trimming at V came to 6 bases and at J to 0 bases, leaving 4 bases not matched to a gene. Germline V gene data show CDR1 as MNHEY and CDR2 as SVGEGT. The CDR3 here is CASSTTSGSSYEQYF. The CDR3 region has the DNA TGTGCCAGCAGCACCACTAGCGGGAGCTCCTACGAGCAGTACTTC.

V usage is TRBV9 and J usage is TRBJ2-3, with D perhaps matching TRBD1 (6 bases). Trimming pared 3 bases from V and 6 bases from J, leaving 14 bases between. The V gene's germline CDR1 is SGDLS and CDR2 YYNGEE. The CDR3 spans 14 residues. The CDR3 nucleotides are TGTGCCAGCAGCGCCTTGACAGGTAGCGATACGCAGTATTTT. Its protein is CASSALTGSDTQYF.